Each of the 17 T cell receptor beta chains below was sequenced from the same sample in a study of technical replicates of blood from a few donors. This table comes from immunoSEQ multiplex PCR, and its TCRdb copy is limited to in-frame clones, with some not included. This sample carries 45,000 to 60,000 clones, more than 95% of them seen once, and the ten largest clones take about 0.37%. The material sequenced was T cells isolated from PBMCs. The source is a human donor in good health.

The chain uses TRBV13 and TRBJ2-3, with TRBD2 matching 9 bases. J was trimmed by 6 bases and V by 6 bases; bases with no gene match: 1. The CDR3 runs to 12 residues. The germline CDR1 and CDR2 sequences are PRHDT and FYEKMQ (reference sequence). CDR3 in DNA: TGTGCCAGCAGGGGGACTAGCGATACGCAGTATTTT. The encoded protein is CASRGTSDTQYF.

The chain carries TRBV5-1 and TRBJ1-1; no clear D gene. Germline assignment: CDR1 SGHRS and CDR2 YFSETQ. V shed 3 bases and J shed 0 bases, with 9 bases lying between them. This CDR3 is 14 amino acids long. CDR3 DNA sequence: TGCGCCAGCAGCTACTCGACACTGAACACTGAAGCTTTCTTT. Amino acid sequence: CASSYSTLNTEAFF.

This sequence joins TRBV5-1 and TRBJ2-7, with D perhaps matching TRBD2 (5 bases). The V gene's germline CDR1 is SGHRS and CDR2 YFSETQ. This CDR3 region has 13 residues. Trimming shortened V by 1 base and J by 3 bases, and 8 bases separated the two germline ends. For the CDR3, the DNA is TGCGCCAGCAGCTTGCGTAGCGACTACGAGCAGTACTTC. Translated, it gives CASSLRSDYEQYF.

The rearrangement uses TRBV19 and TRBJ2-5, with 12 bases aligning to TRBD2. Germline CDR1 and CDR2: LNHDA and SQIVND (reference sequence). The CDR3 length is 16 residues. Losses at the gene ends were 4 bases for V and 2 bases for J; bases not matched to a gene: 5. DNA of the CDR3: TGTGCCAGTAGTACTGGACTAGCGGGGCCGCAAGAGACCCAGTACTTC. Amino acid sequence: CASSTGLAGPQETQYF.

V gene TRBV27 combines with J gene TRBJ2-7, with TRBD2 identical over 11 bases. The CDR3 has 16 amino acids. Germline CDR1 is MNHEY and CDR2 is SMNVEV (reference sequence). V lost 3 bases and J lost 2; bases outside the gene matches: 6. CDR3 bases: TGTGCCAGCAGTTTCTTAGGGACTAGCGGCGCCTACGAGCAGTACTTC. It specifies CASSFLGTSGAYEQYF.

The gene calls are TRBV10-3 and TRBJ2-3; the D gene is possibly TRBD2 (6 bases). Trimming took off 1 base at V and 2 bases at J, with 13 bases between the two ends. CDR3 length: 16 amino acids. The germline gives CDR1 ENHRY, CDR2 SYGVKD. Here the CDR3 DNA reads TGTGCCATCAGTGAGTTTGGGGGAGGCTACACAGATACGCAGTATTTT. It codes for CAISEFGGGYTDTQYF.

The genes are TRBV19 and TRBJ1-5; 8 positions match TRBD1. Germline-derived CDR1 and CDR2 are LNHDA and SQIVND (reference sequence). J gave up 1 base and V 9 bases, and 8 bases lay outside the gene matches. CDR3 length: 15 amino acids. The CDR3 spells CASAPWTGSNQPQHF. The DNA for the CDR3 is TGTGCCAGCGCCCCTTGGACAGGGAGCAATCAGCCCCAGCATTTT.

The CDR3 nucleotides are TGTGCCAGCAGCGTAGTGTTTAGCGGGAGTACGGGCGAGCAGTTCTTC. Its translation is CASSVVFSGSTGEQFF. The V call is TRBV9, the J call TRBJ2-1; TRBD2 aligns across 9 bases. V dropped 0 bases and J dropped 10; count of bases not matched to a gene: 11. The germline gives CDR1 SGDLS, CDR2 YYNGEE. The CDR3 length is 16 residues.

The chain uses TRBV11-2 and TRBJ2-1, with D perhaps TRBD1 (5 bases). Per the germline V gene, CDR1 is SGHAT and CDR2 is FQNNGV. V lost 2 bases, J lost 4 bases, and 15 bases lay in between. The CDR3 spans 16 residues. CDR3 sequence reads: CASSLWGPIIYNEQFF. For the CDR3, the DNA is TGTGCCAGCAGCTTATGGGGCCCGATTATTTACAATGAGCAGTTCTTC.

CDR3 nucleotides: TGTGCCAGCAGCTTAGTTCAGGGATCCGGGGAGCTGTTTTTT. Amino acid sequence: CASSLVQGSGELFF. The chain employs TRBV7-9 and TRBJ2-2; possible D gene TRBD1, 5 bases. V dropped 1 base and J dropped 6 bases, with 9 bases sitting between them. The CDR3 contains 14 residues. Germline CDR1 SEHNR, CDR2 FQNEAQ (reference sequence).

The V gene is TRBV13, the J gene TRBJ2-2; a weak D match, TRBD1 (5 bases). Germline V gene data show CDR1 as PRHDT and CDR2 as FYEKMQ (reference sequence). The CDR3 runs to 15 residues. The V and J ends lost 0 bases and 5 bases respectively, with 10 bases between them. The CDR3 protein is CASSLGGVHTGELFF. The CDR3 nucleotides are TGTGCCAGCAGCTTAGGAGGGGTACATACCGGGGAGCTGTTTTTT.

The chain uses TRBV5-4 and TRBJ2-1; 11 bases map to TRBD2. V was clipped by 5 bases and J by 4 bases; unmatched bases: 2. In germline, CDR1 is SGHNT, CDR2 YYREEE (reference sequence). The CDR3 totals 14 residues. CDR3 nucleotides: TGTGCCAGCAGTAGGACTAGCGGGTACAATGAGCAGTTCTTC. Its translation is CASSRTSGYNEQFF.

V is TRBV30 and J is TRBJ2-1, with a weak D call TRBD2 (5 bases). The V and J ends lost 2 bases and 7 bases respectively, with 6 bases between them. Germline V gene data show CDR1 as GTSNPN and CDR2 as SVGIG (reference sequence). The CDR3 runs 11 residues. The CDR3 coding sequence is TGTGCCTGGAGTCCGGGGAATGAGCAGTTCTTC. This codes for CAWSPGNEQFF. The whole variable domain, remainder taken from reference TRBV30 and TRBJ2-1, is SQTIHQWPATLVQPVGSPLSLECTVEGTSNPNLYWYRQAAGRGLQLLFYSVGIGQISSEVPQNLSASRPQDRQFILSSKKLLLSDSGFYLCAWSPGNEQFFGPGTRLTVL.

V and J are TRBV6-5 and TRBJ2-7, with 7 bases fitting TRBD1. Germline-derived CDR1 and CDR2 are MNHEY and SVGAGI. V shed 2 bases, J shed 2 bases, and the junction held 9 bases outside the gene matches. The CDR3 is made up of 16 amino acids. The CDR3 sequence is CASSYRRAGGPYEQYF. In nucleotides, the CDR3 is TGTGCCAGCAGTTACCGCAGGGCAGGGGGACCCTACGAGCAGTACTTC.

This chain's CDR3 is CASSQGASGANVLTF. CDR3 nucleotide sequence: TGTGCCAGCAGCCAGGGGGCCTCTGGGGCCAACGTCCTGACTTTC. The V call is TRBV6-1, the J call TRBJ2-6, with 8 bases that match TRBD1. This CDR3 is 15 amino acids long. The germline gives CDR1 MNHNS, CDR2 SASEGT. V trimming: 6 bases; J trimming: 0 bases; junction bases outside the gene matches: 1.

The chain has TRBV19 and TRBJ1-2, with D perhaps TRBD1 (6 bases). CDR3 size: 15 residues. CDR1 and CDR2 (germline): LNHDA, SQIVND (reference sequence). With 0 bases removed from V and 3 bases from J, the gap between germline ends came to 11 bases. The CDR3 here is CASSIDHRVDYGYTF. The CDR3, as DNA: TGTGCCAGTAGTATAGATCACAGGGTGGACTATGGCTACACCTTC.

The CDR3 sequence: CASATQSSGNTIYF. CDR3 coding DNA: TGTGCCAGTGCTACACAGTCGTCTGGAAACACCATATATTTT. The J gene is TRBJ1-3, the V gene TRBV19; D not resolved. This CDR3 has 14 residues. V shed 8 bases and J shed 1 base, with 12 bases lying between them. Looked up from germline, CDR1 is LNHDA and CDR2 is SQIVND (reference sequence).